The source of this T cell receptor beta chain is a study of T cell responses to AZD1222 COVID-19 vaccine. Whole-study findings and limits: AZD1222 recipients seropositive at baseline numbered only 5 to 7.

Note on this clone: The antigen is undetermined.

The CDR3 is made up of 16 amino acids. Trimming at V came to 6 bases and at J to 1 base, leaving 6 bases not matched to a gene. Germline V CDR1 and CDR2: MNHEY, SMNVEV (reference sequence). Libraries were prepared by immunoSEQ multiplex PCR; TCRdb keeps only in-frame clonotypes and omits some of them. The sample includes 200,000 to 250,000 clones, roughly 94% of them seen just once. The chain combines TRBV27 with TRBJ2-3; 11 positions agree with TRBD2. The sample here was peripheral blood, taken 28 days after the second dose of the MenACWY control vaccine. The receptor was derived from an adult who received the MenACWY meningococcal vaccine as a control. The CDR3 protein is CASRLAGGRRTDTQYF. CDR3 coding DNA: TGTGCCAGCAGGTTAGCGGGGGGGCGTCGCACAGATACGCAGTATTTT.